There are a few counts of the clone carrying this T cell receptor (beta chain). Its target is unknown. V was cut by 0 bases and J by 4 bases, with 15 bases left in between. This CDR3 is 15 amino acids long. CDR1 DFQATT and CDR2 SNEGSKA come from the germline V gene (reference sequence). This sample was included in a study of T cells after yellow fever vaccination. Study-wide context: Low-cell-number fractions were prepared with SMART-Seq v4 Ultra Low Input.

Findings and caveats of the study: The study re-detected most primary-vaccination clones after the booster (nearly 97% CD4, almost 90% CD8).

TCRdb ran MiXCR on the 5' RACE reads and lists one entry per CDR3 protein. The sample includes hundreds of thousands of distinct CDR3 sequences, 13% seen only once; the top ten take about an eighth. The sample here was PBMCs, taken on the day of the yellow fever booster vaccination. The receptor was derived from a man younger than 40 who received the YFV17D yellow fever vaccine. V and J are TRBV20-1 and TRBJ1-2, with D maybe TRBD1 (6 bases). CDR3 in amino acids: CSARDRTGRTYGYTF. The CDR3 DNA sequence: TGCAGTGCTAGAGATCGCACAGGGCGGACCTATGGCTACACCTTC.